The entry that follows covers one TCR beta chain sequence. This receptor's antigen is unknown. Base qualities are not provided; no much larger clone lies one nucleotide away. The label giving this sample's time point can be read as: about 28 days (+/-7) after the second vaccine dose. AZD1222 recipients whose second dose came at about 4 weeks and those whose second dose came at about 12 weeks were combined into one group, since spike-specific TCR depth and breadth did not differ between the two schedules. Vaccinee samples came from UK trials COV001 and COV002, including a single-blind randomized controlled phase 2/3 trial of AZD1222 (ChAdOx1 nCoV-19) in healthy adults. Trial participant PBMC samples were collected at day 0 and day 28 after the second dose for TCRbeta chain sequencing. The sample comes from a study of T cell responses to AZD1222 COVID-19 vaccine (dated by TCRdb to the early 2020s). Notes on the research overall: A total of 233 trial participants underwent TCR sequencing, of whom some 200 had received two doses of AZD1222 and 26 had received two doses of the MenACWY control vaccine. Enrollment into the trials was organized by age into subgroups of 18-55, 56-69 and 70-plus years, and those subgroups contained roughly 150, 30 and 60 TCR-sequenced participants, respectively. General conclusions and limits of the study: Most participants were white British and females outnumbered males, and the authors suggested that clonal diversity may have been underestimated. After two AZD1222 doses, both the breadth and the depth of spike-specific TCRs were significantly higher than at day 0 and than in MenACWY recipients. Vaccine-associated CD4 TCRs spanned the whole spike protein, with dominant responses in regions 160-218 and 743-854. In the small 56-69-year group, the increase in depth fell short of significance, most likely because of low power. Reportedly, almost half of the unique spike-specific TCRs recognized epitopes lying outside the regions that are mutated in the B.1.351 and B.1.1.7 variants. Because no day 14 peak-response samples were available, the repertoires could be characterized only after the peak T cell response. Conclusions about previously exposed vaccinees are limited because only five to seven AZD1222 recipients were SARS-CoV-2 seropositive at baseline.

The CDR3 regions of human TCRbeta chains were analyzed by immunosequencing. In the authors' own workflow: TCRs in the repertoires were matched against a reference library of SARS-CoV-2-specific TCRs that had been generated with the MIRA antigen-specificity platform. Breadth meant the fraction of unique TCRs that were SARS-CoV-2-associated, whereas depth meant the fraction of total T cells that were SARS-CoV-2-associated. Using the MIRA data, each spike-specific TCR was mapped to the spike region that the TCR reacts to and placed in a CD4 or CD8 class. Log10-transformed breadth and depth values were compared by one-way ANOVA with Sidak's multiple comparisons tests. In its TCRdb copy, this immuneACCESS table keeps in-frame sequences only and misses some clones. Where compared with another copy, unresolved V genes explain less than half of these, and the others have no known cause. V and J calls and clone size follow that table, whereas D and trimming were derived from the DNA. The sample table holds roughly 150,000 clones, of which around 87% were seen once. The ten largest clones add up to roughly 9.1% of the sample.

The CDR3 numbers 14 residues from cysteine through phenylalanine. Of the read, only the CDR3 DNA is kept; its 42 bases are in frame from base 1. The germline V gene yields MDHEN for CDR1 and SYDVKM for CDR2. Trimming at the junction amounts to 3 bases on V and 5 bases on J, and the germline ends lie 11 bases apart. Sample: peripheral blood, taken 28 days after the second AZD1222 dose. The sequence was obtained from an adult who received the AZD1222 COVID-19 vaccine. The V and J genes are TRBV28 and TRBJ2-1; the D gene is possibly TRBD1 or TRBD2, each agreeing over 5 bases. The CDR3 protein: CASSFSGADNEQFF. The DNA sequence is as follows: TGTGCCAGCAGTTTTTCCGGGGCGGACAATGAGCAGTTCTTC.